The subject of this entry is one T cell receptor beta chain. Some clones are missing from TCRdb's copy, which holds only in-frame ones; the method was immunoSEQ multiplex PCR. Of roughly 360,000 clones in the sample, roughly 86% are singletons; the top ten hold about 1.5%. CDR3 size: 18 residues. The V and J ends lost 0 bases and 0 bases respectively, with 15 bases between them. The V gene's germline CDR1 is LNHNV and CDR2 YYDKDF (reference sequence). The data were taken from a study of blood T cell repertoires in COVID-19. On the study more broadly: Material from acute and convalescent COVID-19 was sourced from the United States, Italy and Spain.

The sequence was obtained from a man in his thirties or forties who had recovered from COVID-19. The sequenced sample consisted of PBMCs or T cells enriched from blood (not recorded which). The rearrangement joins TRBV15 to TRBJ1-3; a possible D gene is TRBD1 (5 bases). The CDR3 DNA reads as TGTGCCACCAGCAGAGATCAGGGTTTTACTCTCTCTGGAAACACCATATATTTT. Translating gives CATSRDQGFTLSGNTIYF.